The 11 T cell receptor beta chains below were found in one sample sequenced in a study of T cell repertoires in cytomegalovirus infection. TCRdb recomputed calls from the reads with MiXCR, one row per CDR3 protein. This table has 680,000 or so distinct CDR3 sequences, approximately 40% appearing once. Material for sequencing was PBMCs. The receptor set was obtained from a human donor in good health (CMV status not recorded). Some clones in this sample may be carry-over from other donors' samples.

This rearrangement joins TRBV13 to TRBJ2-7, with D unresolved. The CDR3 totals 13 residues. Deletions cut 4 bases from V and 12 bases from J, with 19 bases between. Germline V CDR1 and CDR2: PRHDT, FYEKMQ (reference sequence). Here the CDR3 reads CASSSPRRAGTYF. CDR3 nucleotides: TGTGCCAGCAGCTCCCCACGAAGGGCAGGCACGTACTTC.

The rearrangement links TRBV15 to TRBJ2-5; 10 nucleotides align to TRBD1. This CDR3 has 16 residues. Germline values: CDR1 LNHNV, CDR2 YYDKDF (reference sequence). The V gene end was trimmed by 7 bases and the J gene end by 4 bases; junction bases not matched to a gene: 12. The CDR3 nucleotides are TGTGCCACCACCAAGACCGGGACAGGGGTGCGAGAGACCCAGTACTTC. This sequence encodes CATTKTGTGVRETQYF.

As regards this clonotype: Germline and junction disagree at one end, which may indicate a read error. The rearrangement joins TRBV10-3 to TRBJ1-5; no clear D gene. CDR3 length: 13 residues. Germline CDR1 and CDR2: ENHRY and SYGVKD. The CDR3 DNA is TGTTCCATCAAAGACGAGAGCAATCATCCCCATCATTTT. It yields the protein CSIKDESNHPHHF.

V and J are TRBV7-9 and TRBJ2-5, with a possible D match to TRBD2 (6 bases). Trimming shortened V by 9 bases and J by 4 bases, and 12 bases separated the two germline ends. Germline CDR1 and CDR2: SEHNR and FQNEAQ (reference sequence). The CDR3 sequence is 12 residues long. The CDR3 reads CASQDGRETQYF. The CDR3 nucleotides are TGTGCCAGTCAGGACGGGAGAGAGACCCAGTACTTC.

V usage is TRBV5-6 and J usage is TRBJ2-2, with D possibly called TRBD1 or TRBD2 (5 bases each). Germline loops: CDR1 SGHDT, CDR2 YYEEEE. The CDR3 consists of 15 residues. The germline V and J ends were trimmed by 0 bases and 5 bases, with 11 bases remaining between them. The DNA of the CDR3 is TGTGCCAGCAGCTTGGAACGGGGCGGAACCGGGGAGCTGTTTTTT. Its protein is CASSLERGGTGELFF.

The chain carries TRBV28 and TRBJ1-2; D gene ambiguous. The germline CDR1 and CDR2 sequences are MDHEN and SYDVKM. CDR3 size: 11 residues. The V and J ends lost 8 bases and 4 bases respectively, with 8 bases between them. In DNA form, the CDR3 reads TGTGCCAGCGAGTGGGGCTATGGCTACACCTTC. It yields the protein CASEWGYGYTF.

This chain joins TRBV6-1 and TRBJ1-2, with TRBD1 matching over 7 bases. V shed 1 base, J shed 3 bases, and the junction held 5 bases outside the gene matches. The CDR3 sequence is 15 residues long. Germline-derived CDR1 and CDR2 are MNHNS and SASEGT. The DNA for the CDR3 is TGTGCCAGCAGTGAAGGACAGGGAGTTTACTATGGCTACACCTTC. Translation gives CASSEGQGVYYGYTF.

This chain uses TRBV20-1 with TRBJ1-5, with TRBD1 matching 8 bases. The CDR3 totals 17 residues. CDR1 and CDR2 from the germline V gene are DFQATT and SNEGSKA (reference sequence). J lost 1 base, V lost 5 bases, and 13 bases had no gene match. CDR3 nucleotide sequence: TGCAGTGCTGAGGGACAGGTCGGAAGTTTGAGCAATCAGCCCCAGCATTTT. Its protein product is CSAEGQVGSLSNQPQHF.

The chain links TRBV25-1 to TRBJ1-1; the match to TRBD1 covers 7 bases. The CDR3 sequence is 13 residues long. Germline trimming cut 6 bases from V and 5 bases from J; bases unmatched to any gene: 6. Germline CDR1 is MGHDK and CDR2 is SYGVNS. CDR3 coding DNA: TGTGCCAGCAGGGACAGGCAGGGGACTGAAGCTTTCTTT. It translates to CASRDRQGTEAFF. Variable domain in full (rest from reference TRBV25-1 and TRBJ1-1): EADIYQTPRYLVIGTGKKITLECSQTMGHDKMYWYQQDPGMELHLIHYSYGVNSTEKGDLSSESTVSRIRTEHFPLTLESARPSHTSQYLCASRDRQGTEAFFGQGTRLTVV.

Concerning this clonotype: The CDR3 end shows no conserved phenylalanine or tryptophan, and so a read error is likely. It is unclear where the CDR3 begins or ends on the DNA, so no DNA is shown, and the CDR3 is as TCRdb lists it. The rearrangement joins TRBV28 to TRBJ2-5; TRBD2 is the table's D call, not checked against the DNA. The CDR3 length equals 14 residues, ends included. Germline assignment: CDR1 MDHEN and CDR2 SYDVKM. The CDR3 loop is CASSLASAGGTPSC.

The chain joins TRBV20-1 to TRBJ1-2, with D possibly TRBD1 on 6 matching bases. V lost 4 bases, J lost 5 bases, and 11 bases lay in between. The CDR3 consists of 12 residues. The germline V gene encodes CDR1 DFQATT and CDR2 SNEGSKA (reference sequence). CDR3 sequence reads: CSATGVRYGYTF. The CDR3 region has the DNA TGCAGTGCTACAGGGGTCCGGTATGGCTACACCTTC.